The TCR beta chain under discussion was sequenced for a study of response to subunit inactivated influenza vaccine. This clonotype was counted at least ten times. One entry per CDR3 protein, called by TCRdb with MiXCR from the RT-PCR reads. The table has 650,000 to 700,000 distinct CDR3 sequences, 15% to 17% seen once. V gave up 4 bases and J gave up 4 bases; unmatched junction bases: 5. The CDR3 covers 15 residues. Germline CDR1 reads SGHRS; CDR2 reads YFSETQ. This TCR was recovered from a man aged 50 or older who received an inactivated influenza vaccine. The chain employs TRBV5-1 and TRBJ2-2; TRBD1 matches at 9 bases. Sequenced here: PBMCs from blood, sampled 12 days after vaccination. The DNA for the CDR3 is TGCGCCAGCAGCCCCGGGACAGGGTTCACCGGGGAGCTGTTTTTT. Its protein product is CASSPGTGFTGELFF.